Listed below are T cell receptor beta chains from one sample, sequenced in a study of control samples from healthy donors and cancer patients. Method: immunoSEQ multiplex PCR; TCRdb's copy keeps in-frame clones and lacks some. The sample has some 150,000 clones, approximately 94% seen once; the top ten hold under 15%. The sequenced sample was blood. These receptors originate from a man between 40 and 49 years old in good health. Each CDR3 is given with its conserved first and last residue. The order of the fields is CDR3 DNA, CDR3 protein, J gene, CDR3 length, clone size, D gene, V gene. The D gene is left open where the match is weak. The size entry is marked missing in some rows and otherwise reads once, few, many or a size class.

CDR3nt: TGTGCCAGCCCTACCCCCGGACTAGCGGGAGGCAACGCATACAATGAGCAGTTCTTC
CDR3aa: CASPTPGLAGGNAYNEQFF
j_gene: TRBJ2-1
len: 19
abundance: once
d_gene: TRBD2
v_gene: TRBV27

CDR3nt: TGTGCCAGCAGCCAACCTCGGACAGGGGCTCGGGAGACCCAGTACTTC
CDR3aa: CASSQPRTGARETQYF
j_gene: TRBJ2-5
len: 16
abundance: .
d_gene: TRBD1
v_gene: TRBV3-1/TRBV3-2

CDR3nt: TGTGCCATCAGTGAGGGAGAGAACACTGAAGCTTTCTTT
CDR3aa: CAISEGENTEAFF
j_gene: TRBJ1-1
len: 13
abundance: .
d_gene: .
v_gene: TRBV10-3

CDR3nt: TGCAGTGCCTACGACAACGAGCAGTACTTC
CDR3aa: CSAYDNEQYF
j_gene: TRBJ2-7
len: 10
abundance: .
d_gene: .
v_gene: TRBV20-1

CDR3nt: TGTGCCAGCAGCGTCCGACTAGAGGACACCGGGGAGCTGTTTTTT
CDR3aa: CASSVRLEDTGELFF
j_gene: TRBJ2-2
len: 15
abundance: .
d_gene: .
v_gene: TRBV9

CDR3nt: TGTGCCAGCAGCTTGGGACAGGTTAATTCACCCCTCCACTTT
CDR3aa: CASSLGQVNSPLHF
j_gene: TRBJ1-6
len: 14
abundance: .
d_gene: .
v_gene: TRBV5-4

CDR3nt: TGTGCCAGCGGCAGCGGGAGCGTAGACGAGCAGTACTTC
CDR3aa: CASGSGSVDEQYF
j_gene: TRBJ2-7
len: 13
abundance: .
d_gene: TRBD2
v_gene: TRBV7-9

CDR3nt: TGTGCCAGCAGCCCTAAGGCAGGGCAGCGGGAAAAACTGTTTTTT
CDR3aa: CASSPKAGQREKLFF
j_gene: TRBJ1-4
len: 15
abundance: .
d_gene: .
v_gene: TRBV11-2

CDR3nt: TGTGCCAGCAGCTTTGGATCGCTAAAGGGCGGAAACACCATATATTTT
CDR3aa: CASSFGSLKGGNTIYF
j_gene: TRBJ1-3
len: 16
abundance: .
d_gene: .
v_gene: TRBV5-4

CDR3nt: TGTGCCTGGAGTGGGGGACAGGGCGTTCAGCCCCAGCATTTT
CDR3aa: CAWSGGQGVQPQHF
j_gene: TRBJ1-5
len: 14
abundance: .
d_gene: TRBD1
v_gene: TRBV30